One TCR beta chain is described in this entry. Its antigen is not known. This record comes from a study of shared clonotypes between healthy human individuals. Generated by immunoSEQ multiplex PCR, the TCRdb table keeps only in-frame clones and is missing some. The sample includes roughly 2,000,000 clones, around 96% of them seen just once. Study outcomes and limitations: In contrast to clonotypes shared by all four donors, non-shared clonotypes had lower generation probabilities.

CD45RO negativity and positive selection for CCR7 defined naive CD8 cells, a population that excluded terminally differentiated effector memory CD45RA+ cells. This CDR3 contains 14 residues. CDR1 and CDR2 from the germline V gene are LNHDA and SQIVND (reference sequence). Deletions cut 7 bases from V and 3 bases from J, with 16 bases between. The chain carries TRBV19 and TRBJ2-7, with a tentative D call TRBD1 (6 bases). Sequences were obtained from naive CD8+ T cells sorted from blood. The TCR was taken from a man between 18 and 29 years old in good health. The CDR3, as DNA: TGTGCCAGTACCTCAGAGGGGGAAGACTACGAGCAGTACTTC. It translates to CASTSEGEDYEQYF.